This T cell receptor (beta chain) was sequenced for a study of response to subunit inactivated influenza vaccine. This clonotype was detected many times. The CDR3 totals 16 residues. Trimming cost V 0 bases and J 4 bases, with 11 bases left between them. Germline V gives CDR1 SGDLS, CDR2 YYNGEE. TCRdb re-analysed the RT-PCR reads in MiXCR, keeping a single row per CDR3 protein. Of more than 600,000 distinct CDR3 sequences listed, 18% were seen once; the top ten hold around 9.9%. The genes are TRBV9 and TRBJ2-6; D gene ambiguous. The sequence derives from a man aged 45-60 years who received an inactivated influenza vaccine. The sequencing used PBMCs from blood, collected 5 days after vaccination. The CDR3 DNA sequence: TGTGCCAGCAGCGTAGCCGTTGAGCGAGGGGCCAACGTCCTGACTTTC. Its protein product is CASSVAVERGANVLTF.